This TCR beta chain derives from a study of T cells after yellow fever vaccination. In its sample, this clonotype was seen a few times. V lost 3 bases, J lost 4 bases, and 14 bases lay in between. This CDR3 has 15 amino acids. CDR1 and CDR2 (germline): KGHSH, LQKENI. MiXCR was run by TCRdb on the 5' RACE reads, yielding one entry per CDR3 protein. Found here are some 260,000 distinct CDR3 sequences, 5.2% of them singletons; the top ten hold 3% to 4%. This receptor was obtained from a man between 18 and 29 years old who received the YFV17D yellow fever vaccine. The material was CD4+ T cells sorted from PBMCs, obtained on the day of the yellow fever booster vaccination. V is TRBV18 and J is TRBJ2-3; D perhaps matches TRBD2 (5 bases). CDR3 DNA: TGTGCCAGCTCACCTCCCGGGGTGAGGCCAGATACGCAGTATTTT. Amino acid sequence: CASSPPGVRPDTQYF.